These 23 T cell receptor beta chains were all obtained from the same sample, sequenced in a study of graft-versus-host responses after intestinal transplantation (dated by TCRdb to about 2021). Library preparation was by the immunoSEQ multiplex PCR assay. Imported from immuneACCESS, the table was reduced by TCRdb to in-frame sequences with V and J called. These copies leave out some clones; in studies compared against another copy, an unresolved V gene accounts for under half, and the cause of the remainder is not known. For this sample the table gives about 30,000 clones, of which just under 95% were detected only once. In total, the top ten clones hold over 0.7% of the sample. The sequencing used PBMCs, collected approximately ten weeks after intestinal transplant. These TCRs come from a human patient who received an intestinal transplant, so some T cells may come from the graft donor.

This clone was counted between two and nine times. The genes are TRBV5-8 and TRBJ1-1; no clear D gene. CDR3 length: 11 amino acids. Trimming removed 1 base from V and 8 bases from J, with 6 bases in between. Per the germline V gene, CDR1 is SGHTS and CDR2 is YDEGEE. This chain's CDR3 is CASSLTVEAFF. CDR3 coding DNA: TGTGCCAGCAGCTTGACAGTCGAAGCTTTCTTT.

CDR3 bases: TGTGCCTGGAGGATCTCCTATAATTCACCCCTCCACTTT. It codes for CAWRISYNSPLHF. The rearrangement links TRBV30 to TRBJ1-6; D gene unclear. The CDR3 spans 13 residues. Germline loops: CDR1 GTSNPN, CDR2 SVGIG (reference sequence). With 3 bases removed from V and 0 bases from J, the gap between germline ends came to 3 bases.

The CDR3 DNA reads as TGCGCCAGCAGCCATCCCACTTCGGGACTAGCGGGGGAATCCCAAGAGACCCAGTACTTC. As protein: CASSHPTSGLAGESQETQYF. V gene TRBV4-1 combines with J gene TRBJ2-5; 14 positions agree with TRBD2. V lost 3 bases and J lost 1; bases outside the gene matches: 13. Germline V gene sequence: CDR1 MGHRA, CDR2 YSYEKL. The CDR3 is 20 residues long.

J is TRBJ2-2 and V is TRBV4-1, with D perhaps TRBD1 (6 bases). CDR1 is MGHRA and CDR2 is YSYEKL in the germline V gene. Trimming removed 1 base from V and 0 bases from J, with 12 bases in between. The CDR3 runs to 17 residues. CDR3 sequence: CASSQVGGHPNTGELFF. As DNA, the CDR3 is TGCGCCAGCAGCCAAGTTGGGGGACATCCGAACACCGGGGAGCTGTTTTTT.

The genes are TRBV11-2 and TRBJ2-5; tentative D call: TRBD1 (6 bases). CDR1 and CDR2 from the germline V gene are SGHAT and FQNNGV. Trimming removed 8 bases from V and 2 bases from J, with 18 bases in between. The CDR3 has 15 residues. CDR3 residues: CASQIGGGRQETQYF. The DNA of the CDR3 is TGTGCCAGCCAAATAGGTGGGGGCAGGCAAGAGACCCAGTACTTC.

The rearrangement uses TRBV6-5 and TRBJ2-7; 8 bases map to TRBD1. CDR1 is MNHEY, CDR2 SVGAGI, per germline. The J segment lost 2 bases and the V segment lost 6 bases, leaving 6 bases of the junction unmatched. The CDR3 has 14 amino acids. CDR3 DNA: TGTGCCAGCAGCTTTGGACAGGGTACCTACGAGCAGTACTTC. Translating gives CASSFGQGTYEQYF.

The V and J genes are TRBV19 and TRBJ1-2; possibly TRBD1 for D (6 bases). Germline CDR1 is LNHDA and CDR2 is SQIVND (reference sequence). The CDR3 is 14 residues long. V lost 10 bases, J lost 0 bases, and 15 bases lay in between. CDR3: CATRRDTANYGYTF. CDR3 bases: TGTGCCACCCGGAGGGACACAGCTAACTATGGCTACACCTTC. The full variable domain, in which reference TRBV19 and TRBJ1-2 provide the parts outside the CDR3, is DGGITQSPKYLFRKEGQNVTLSCEQNLNHDAMYWYRQDPGQGLRLIYYSQIVNDFQKGDIAEGYSVSREKKESFPLTVTSAQKNPTAFYLCATRRDTANYGYTFGSGTRLTVV.

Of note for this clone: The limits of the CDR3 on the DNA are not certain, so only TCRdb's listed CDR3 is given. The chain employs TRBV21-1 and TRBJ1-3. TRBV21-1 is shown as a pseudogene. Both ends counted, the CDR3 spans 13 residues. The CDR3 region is CASSKDYSCKIYF.

The CDR3, as DNA: TGTGCCAGCAGCTTAGCGCTTGCTGGGGCAAGTGAGCAGTACTTC. It translates to CASSLALAGASEQYF. The chain couples TRBV7-9 to TRBJ2-7; perhaps TRBD1 as D (5 bases). V was pared by 0 bases and J by 7 bases, with 16 bases between. The CDR3 has 15 amino acids. Looked up from germline, CDR1 is SEHNR and CDR2 is FQNEAQ (reference sequence).

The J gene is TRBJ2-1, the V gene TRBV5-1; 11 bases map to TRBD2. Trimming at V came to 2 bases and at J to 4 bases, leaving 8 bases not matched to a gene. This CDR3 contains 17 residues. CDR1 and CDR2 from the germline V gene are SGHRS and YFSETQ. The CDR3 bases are TGCGCCAGCAGCTTCCCTACTAGCGGGAGATTGTACAATGAGCAGTTCTTC. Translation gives CASSFPTSGRLYNEQFF.

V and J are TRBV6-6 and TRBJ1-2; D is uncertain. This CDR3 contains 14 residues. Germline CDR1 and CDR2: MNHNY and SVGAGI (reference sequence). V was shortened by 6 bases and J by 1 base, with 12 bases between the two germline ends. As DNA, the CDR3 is TGTGCCAGCAGCCTACGTGGATTTAACTATGGCTACACCTTC. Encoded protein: CASSLRGFNYGYTF.

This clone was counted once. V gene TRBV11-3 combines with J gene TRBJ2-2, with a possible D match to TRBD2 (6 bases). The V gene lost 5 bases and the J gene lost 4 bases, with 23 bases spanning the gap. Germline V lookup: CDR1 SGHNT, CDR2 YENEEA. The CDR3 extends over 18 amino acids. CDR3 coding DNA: TGTGCCAGCAGCGGCCTGGGGCGGGGACCTAGCAGCACCGGGGAGCTGTTTTTT. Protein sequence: CASSGLGRGPSSTGELFF.

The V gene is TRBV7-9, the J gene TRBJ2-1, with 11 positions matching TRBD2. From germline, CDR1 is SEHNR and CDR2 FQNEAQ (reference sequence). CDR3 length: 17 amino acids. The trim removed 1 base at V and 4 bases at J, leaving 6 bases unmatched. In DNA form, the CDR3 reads TGTGCCAGCAGCTTAGGGGGGACTAGCGGATTTTACAATGAGCAGTTCTTC. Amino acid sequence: CASSLGGTSGFYNEQFF.

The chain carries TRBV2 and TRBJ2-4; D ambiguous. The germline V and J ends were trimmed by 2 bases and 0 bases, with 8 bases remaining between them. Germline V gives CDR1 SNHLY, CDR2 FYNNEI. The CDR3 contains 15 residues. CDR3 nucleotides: TGTGCCAGCAGTGAATACAGATTAGCCAAAAACATTCAGTACTTC. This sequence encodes CASSEYRLAKNIQYF.

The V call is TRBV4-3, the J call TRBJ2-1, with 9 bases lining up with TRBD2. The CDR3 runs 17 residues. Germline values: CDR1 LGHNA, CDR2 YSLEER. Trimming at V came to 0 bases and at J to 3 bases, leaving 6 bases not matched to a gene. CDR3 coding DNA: TGCGCCAGCAGCCAAGATCGGGCGGGGGGGATCTACAATGAGCAGTTCTTC. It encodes CASSQDRAGGIYNEQFF.

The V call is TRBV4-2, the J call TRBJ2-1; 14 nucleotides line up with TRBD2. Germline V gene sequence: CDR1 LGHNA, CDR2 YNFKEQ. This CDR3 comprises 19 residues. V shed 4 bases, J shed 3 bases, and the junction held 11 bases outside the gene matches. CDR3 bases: TGTGCCAGCAGCCCAGGACTAGCGGGGGGAAAACCCCTCTACAATGAGCAGTTCTTC. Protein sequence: CASSPGLAGGKPLYNEQFF.

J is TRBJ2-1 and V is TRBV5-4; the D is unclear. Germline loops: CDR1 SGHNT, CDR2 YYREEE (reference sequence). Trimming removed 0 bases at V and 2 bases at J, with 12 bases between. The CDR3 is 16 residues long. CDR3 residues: CASSLELGQAYNEQFF. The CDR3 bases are TGTGCCAGCAGCTTGGAGCTAGGGCAAGCCTACAATGAGCAGTTCTTC.

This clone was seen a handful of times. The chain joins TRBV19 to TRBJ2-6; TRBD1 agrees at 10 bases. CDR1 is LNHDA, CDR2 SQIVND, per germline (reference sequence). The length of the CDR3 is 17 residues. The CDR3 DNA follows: TGTGCGGTTGGGGGACAGGGGTCGGCTTCTGGGGCCAACGTCCTGACTTTC. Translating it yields CAVGGQGSASGANVLTF.

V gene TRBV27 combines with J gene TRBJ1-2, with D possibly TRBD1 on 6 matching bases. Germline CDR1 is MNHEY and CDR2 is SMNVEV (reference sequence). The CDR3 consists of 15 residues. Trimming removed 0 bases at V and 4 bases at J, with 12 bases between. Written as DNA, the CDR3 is TGTGCCAGCAGTTTATCGCCGGGACAAGTCTATGGCTACACCTTC. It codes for CASSLSPGQVYGYTF.

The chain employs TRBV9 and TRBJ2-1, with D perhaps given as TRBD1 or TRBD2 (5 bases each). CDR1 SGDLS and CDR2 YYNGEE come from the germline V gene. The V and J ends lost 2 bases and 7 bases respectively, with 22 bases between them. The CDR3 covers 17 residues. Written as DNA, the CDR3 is TGTGCCAGCAGCGTGCGGTGGGACCCCCGCGTATGGAATGAGCAGTTCTTC. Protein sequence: CASSVRWDPRVWNEQFF.

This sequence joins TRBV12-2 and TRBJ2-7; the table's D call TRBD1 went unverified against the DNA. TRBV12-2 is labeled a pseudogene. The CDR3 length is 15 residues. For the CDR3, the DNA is TGTGCAAGTCGCTTAGTGGGAGGACAGGGGTCCGAGCAGTACTTC. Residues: CASRLVGGQGSEQYF.

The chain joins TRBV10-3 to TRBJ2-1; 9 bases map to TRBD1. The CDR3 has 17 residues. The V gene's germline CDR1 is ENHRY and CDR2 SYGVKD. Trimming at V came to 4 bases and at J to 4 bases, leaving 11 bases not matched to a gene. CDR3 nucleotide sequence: TGTGCCATCAGTGGGCCCGGCGGGACAGGGCCATACAATGAGCAGTTCTTC. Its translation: CAISGPGGTGPYNEQFF.

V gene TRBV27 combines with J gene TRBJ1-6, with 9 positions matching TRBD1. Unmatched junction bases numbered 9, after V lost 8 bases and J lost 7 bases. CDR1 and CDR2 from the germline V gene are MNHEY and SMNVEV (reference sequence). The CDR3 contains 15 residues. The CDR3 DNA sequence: TGTGCCAGCGGACAGACAGGGGGTGAGAATTCACCCCTCCACTTT. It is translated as CASGQTGGENSPLHF.